Included here is one T cell receptor (beta chain) sequence, with context. These data come from a study of blood T cell repertoires in COVID-19. Study context: Specimens from acute and convalescent COVID-19 originated in the United States, Italy and Spain. The analysed material was cDNA or gDNA that came from T cells, B-cell-depleted T cells, or PBMCs.

Those enrolled in Seattle joined during active infection and were followed longitudinally afterward. In the study's own analysis: Amplification of reference gene primers provided the estimated nucleated cell counts. Generated by immunoSEQ multiplex PCR, the TCRdb table keeps only in-frame clones and is missing some. The V and J calls and clone size come from that table; D and trimming were worked out from the DNA. The data show 230,000 or so clones, around 90% seen once. Between the trimmed V and J ends, which lost 3 bases and 4 bases, there was a span of 11 bases. This CDR3 is built from 15 residues. CDR1 and CDR2 (germline): SGHKS, YYEKEE (reference sequence).

This clonotype was sampled from a woman in her sixties or seventies with COVID-19, enrolled during active disease. The sample was peripheral blood. The chain joins TRBV5-5 to TRBJ1-6; TRBD1 is a possible D gene (5 bases). CDR3 amino acids: CASSSGTFYNSPLHF. For the CDR3, the DNA is TGTGCCAGCAGCTCGGGGACTTTTTATAATTCACCCCTCCACTTT.